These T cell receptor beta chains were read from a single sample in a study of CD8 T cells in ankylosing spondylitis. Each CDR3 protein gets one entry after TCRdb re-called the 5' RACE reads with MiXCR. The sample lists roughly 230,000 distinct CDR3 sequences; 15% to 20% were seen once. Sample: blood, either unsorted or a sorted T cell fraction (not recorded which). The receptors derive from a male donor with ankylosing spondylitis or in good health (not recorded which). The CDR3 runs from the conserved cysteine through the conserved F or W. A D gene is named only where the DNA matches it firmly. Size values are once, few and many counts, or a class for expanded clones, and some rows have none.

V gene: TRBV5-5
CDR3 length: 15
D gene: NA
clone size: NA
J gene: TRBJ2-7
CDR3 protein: CASSLETATTYEQYF
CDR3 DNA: TGTGCCAGCAGCTTGGAGACAGCAACTACCTACGAGCAGTACTTC

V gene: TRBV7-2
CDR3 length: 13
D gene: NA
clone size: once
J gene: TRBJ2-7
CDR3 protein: CASSLDPAYEQYF
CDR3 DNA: TGTGCCAGCAGCTTAGATCCGGCCTACGAGCAGTACTTC

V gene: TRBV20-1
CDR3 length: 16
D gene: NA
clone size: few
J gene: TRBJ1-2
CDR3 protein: CSARDLRGPWEDGYTF
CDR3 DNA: TGCAGTGCTAGAGATCTCCGGGGACCATGGGAGGATGGCTACACCTTC

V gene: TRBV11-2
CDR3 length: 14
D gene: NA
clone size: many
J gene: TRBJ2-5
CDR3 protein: CASSLVGGQETQYF
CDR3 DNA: TGTGCCAGCAGCTTAGTTGGTGGACAAGAGACCCAGTACTTC

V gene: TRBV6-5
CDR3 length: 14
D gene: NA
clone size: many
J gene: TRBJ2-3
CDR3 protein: CASSYSSPTDTQYF
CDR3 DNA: TGTGCCAGCAGTTACTCGTCACCGACAGATACGCAGTATTTT

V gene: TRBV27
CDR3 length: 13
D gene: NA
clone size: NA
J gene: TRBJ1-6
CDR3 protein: CASRNTGFSPLHF
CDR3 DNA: TGTGCCAGCAGGAACACGGGGTTTTCACCCCTCCACTTT

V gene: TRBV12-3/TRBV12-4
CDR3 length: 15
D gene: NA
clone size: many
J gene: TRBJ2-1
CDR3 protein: CASRGENGPRGEQFF
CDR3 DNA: TGTGCCAGCAGGGGGGAGAACGGACCCAGGGGTGAGCAGTTCTTC

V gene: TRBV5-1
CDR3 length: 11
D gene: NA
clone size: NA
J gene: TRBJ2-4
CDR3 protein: CASSFRNIQYF
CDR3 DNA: TGCGCCAGCAGCTTTAGAAACATTCAGTACTTC

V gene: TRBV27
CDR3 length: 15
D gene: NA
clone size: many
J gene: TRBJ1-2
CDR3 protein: CASSATLDRNYGYTF
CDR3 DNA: TGTGCCAGCAGTGCCACCCTAGACAGAAACTATGGCTACACCTTC

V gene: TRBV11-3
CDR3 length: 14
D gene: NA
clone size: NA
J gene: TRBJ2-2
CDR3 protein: CASSFDGPTGELFF
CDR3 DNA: TGTGCCAGCAGCTTCGATGGTCCAACCGGGGAGCTGTTTTTT

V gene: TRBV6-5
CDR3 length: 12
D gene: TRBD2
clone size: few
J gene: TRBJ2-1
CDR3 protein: CASRLLAGEQFF
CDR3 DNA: TGTGCCAGCAGACTCTTAGCGGGAGAGCAGTTCTTC

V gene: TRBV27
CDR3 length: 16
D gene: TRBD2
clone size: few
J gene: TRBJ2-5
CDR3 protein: CASSPGTSGRRETQYF
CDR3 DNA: TGTGCCAGCAGTCCCGGGACTAGCGGGAGAAGAGAGACCCAGTACTTC

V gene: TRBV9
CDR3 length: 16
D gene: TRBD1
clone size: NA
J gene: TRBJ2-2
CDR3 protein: CASSVSGGARGGELFF
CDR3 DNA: TGTGCCAGCAGCGTCTCAGGGGGCGCTCGGGGCGGGGAGCTGTTTTTT

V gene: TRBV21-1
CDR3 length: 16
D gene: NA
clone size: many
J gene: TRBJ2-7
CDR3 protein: CASSKARGLAGGVQYF
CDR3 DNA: TGTGCCAGCAGCAAAGCTCGGGGACTAGCGGGAGGGGTGCAGTACTTC

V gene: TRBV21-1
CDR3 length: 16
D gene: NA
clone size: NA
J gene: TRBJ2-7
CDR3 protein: CASSTVRVGQAYEQYF
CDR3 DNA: TGTGCCAGCAGCACGGTAAGGGTCGGACAGGCCTACGAGCAGTACTTC

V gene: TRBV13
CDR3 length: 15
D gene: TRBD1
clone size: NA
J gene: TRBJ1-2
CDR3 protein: CASSSDRASNYGYTF
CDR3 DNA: TGTGCCAGCAGCTCCGACAGGGCTTCTAACTATGGCTACACCTTC

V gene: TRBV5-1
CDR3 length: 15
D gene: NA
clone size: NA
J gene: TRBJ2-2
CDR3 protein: CASSLDSRGTGELFF
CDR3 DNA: TGCGCCAGCAGCTTGGACTCCAGGGGCACCGGGGAGCTGTTTTTT

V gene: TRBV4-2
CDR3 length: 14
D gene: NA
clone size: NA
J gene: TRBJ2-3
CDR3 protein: CASSGPSEGDTQYF
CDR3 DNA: TGTGCCAGCAGTGGCCCTTCGGAGGGGGATACGCAGTATTTT

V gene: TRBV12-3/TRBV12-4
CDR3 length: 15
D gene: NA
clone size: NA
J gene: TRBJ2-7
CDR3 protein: CASSSLGDGSYEQYF
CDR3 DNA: TGTGCCAGCAGTTCCCTTGGGGATGGCTCCTACGAGCAGTACTTC

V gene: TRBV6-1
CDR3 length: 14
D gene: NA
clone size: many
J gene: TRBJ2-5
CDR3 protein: CASSPSDLERAQYF
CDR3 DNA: TGTGCCAGCAGTCCTTCGGACCTCGAAAGGGCCCAGTACTTC

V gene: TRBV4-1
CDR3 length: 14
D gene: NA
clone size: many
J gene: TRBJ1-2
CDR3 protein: CASSQPGRDYGYTF
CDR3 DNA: TGCGCCAGCAGCCAACCAGGGAGGGACTATGGCTACACCTTC

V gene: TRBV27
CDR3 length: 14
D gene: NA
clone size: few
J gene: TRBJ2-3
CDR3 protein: CASRWDTGTDTQYF
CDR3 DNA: TGTGCCAGCAGATGGGACACTGGCACAGATACGCAGTATTTT

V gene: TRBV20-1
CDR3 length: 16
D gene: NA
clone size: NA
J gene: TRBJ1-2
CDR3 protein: CSARGPEDSPNYGYTF
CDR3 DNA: TGCAGTGCTAGAGGCCCGGAGGACAGTCCTAACTATGGCTACACCTTC

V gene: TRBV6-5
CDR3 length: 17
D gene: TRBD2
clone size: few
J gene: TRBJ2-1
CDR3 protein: CASSLGLAGGPSDEQFF
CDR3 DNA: TGTGCCAGCAGTTTAGGGCTAGCGGGAGGGCCCTCGGATGAGCAGTTCTTC

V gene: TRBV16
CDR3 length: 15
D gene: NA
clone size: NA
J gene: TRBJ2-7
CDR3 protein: CASSQFDSPGDEQYF
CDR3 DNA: TGTGCCAGCAGCCAATTCGACTCTCCGGGGGACGAGCAGTACTTC

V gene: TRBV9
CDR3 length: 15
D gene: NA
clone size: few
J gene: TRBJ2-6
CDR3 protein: CASSVSGVGANVLTF
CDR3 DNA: TGTGCCAGCAGCGTGTCGGGGGTTGGGGCCAACGTCCTGACTTTC

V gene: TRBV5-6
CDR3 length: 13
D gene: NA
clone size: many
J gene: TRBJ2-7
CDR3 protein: CASSQGATYEQYF
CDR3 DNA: TGTGCCAGCAGCCAAGGGGCGACCTACGAGCAGTACTTC